One and the same sample provided the 21 T cell receptor beta chains below, sequenced in a study of beta chain features in type 1 diabetes. Isolated RNA was reverse transcribed in full, so expressed TCRB transcripts were sequenced. Libraries were prepared by immunoSEQ multiplex PCR; TCRdb keeps only in-frame clonotypes and omits some of them. The repertoire holds approximately 380,000 clones, approximately 16% seen once, with about 0.018% in the top ten. Sequenced: naive CD4+ T cells from blood. Receptors were obtained from a woman aged 18-30 years in good health.

CDR3 residues: CASSRGILAGQETQYF. In nucleotides, the CDR3 is TGCGCCAGCAGCCGGGGGATTTTGGCGGGCCAAGAGACCCAGTACTTC. The V call is TRBV5-1, the J call TRBJ2-5; the D gene is possibly TRBD2 (6 bases). V gave up 4 bases and J gave up 1 base, with 17 bases separating them. This CDR3 has 16 amino acids. Germline V gene lookup returns CDR1 SGHRS and CDR2 YFSETQ.

This clone was found a few times. The chain recombines TRBV9 with TRBJ2-2; 9 positions agree with TRBD2. V was pared by 0 bases and J by 13 bases, with 13 bases of the junction left unmatched. Per germline, CDR1 SGDLS and CDR2 YYNGEE. The CDR3 spans 16 residues. The CDR3 region is CASSVGGLAGPLVLFF. The DNA of the CDR3 is TGTGCCAGCAGCGTAGGGGGGCTAGCGGGGCCCCTTGTGCTGTTTTTT.

The V and J genes are TRBV19 and TRBJ2-7; D is ambiguous. V was cut by 7 bases and J by 3 bases, with 10 bases left in between. CDR3 size: 12 residues. Germline assignment: CDR1 LNHDA and CDR2 SQIVND (reference sequence). CDR3 in DNA: TGTGCCAGTACCGGCGGCCTCTACGAGCAGTACTTC. Translation gives CASTGGLYEQYF.

This chain connects TRBV10-3 to TRBJ2-3; 12 bases map to TRBD2. Looked up from germline, CDR1 is ENHRY and CDR2 is SYGVKD. V was pared by 8 bases and J by 5 bases, with 11 bases of the junction left unmatched. The CDR3 has 16 residues. CDR3 sequence reads: CAILRTSGNWGDTQYF. In nucleotides, the CDR3 is TGTGCCATCCTGAGGACTAGCGGGAATTGGGGAGATACGCAGTATTTT.

The chain joins TRBV4-1 to TRBJ2-7; 14 bases are shared with TRBD2. The V segment lost 3 bases and the J segment 2 bases; nucleotides outside the gene matches: 0. The CDR3 totals 15 residues. CDR1 and CDR2 (germline): MGHRA, YSYEKL. CDR3 in DNA: TGCGCCAGCAGCCAGGGACTAGCGGGAGCCTACGAGCAGTACTTC. This sequence encodes CASSQGLAGAYEQYF.

The chain couples TRBV29-1 to TRBJ1-2; no clear D gene. Germline CDR1 SQVTM, CDR2 ANQGSEA. The CDR3 consists of 10 residues. Trimming cost V 3 bases and J 9 bases, with 8 bases left between them. The chain's CDR3 is CSVDWPSYTF. As DNA, the CDR3 is TGCAGCGTTGACTGGCCCAGCTACACCTTC.

This chain uses TRBV15 with TRBJ1-4; D gene unclear. V lost 0 bases and J 7 bases, leaving 12 bases between the germline ends. CDR1 and CDR2 (germline): LNHNV, YYDKDF (reference sequence). The CDR3 consists of 15 residues. CDR3 nucleotide sequence: TGTGCCACCAGCAGAGATGAAGTAGGAGGTGAAAAACTGTTTTTT. Residues: CATSRDEVGGEKLFF.

The V gene is TRBV9, the J gene TRBJ2-3, with D perhaps TRBD2 (6 bases). There are 16 residues in the CDR3. Germline V gives CDR1 SGDLS, CDR2 YYNGEE. The germline V and J ends were trimmed by 2 bases and 3 bases, with 16 bases remaining between them. The CDR3 DNA reads as TGTGCCAGCAGCGTGAGGAACGGGGGTCGGACAGATACGCAGTATTTT. It is translated as CASSVRNGGRTDTQYF. Variable domain in full (rest from reference TRBV9 and TRBJ2-3): DSGVTQTPKHLITATGQRVTLRCSPRSGDLSVYWYQQSLDQGLQFLIQYYNGEERAKGNILERFSAQQFPDLHSELNLSSLELGDSALYFCASSVRNGGRTDTQYFGPGTRLTVL.

This chain uses TRBV7-3 with TRBJ2-1; TRBD2 matches 7 bases. The CDR3 spans 16 residues. Germline CDR1 and CDR2: SGHTA and FQGTGA. The trim removed 6 bases at V and 0 bases at J, leaving 8 bases unmatched. This CDR3 reads CASSLGAGSSYNEQFF. For the CDR3, the DNA is TGTGCCAGCAGTTTAGGAGCGGGGAGCTCCTACAATGAGCAGTTCTTC.

The chain uses TRBV29-1 and TRBJ1-2; D is ambiguous. The CDR3 is 12 amino acids. V was clipped by 3 bases and J by 7 bases, with 12 bases between them. From germline, CDR1 is SQVTM and CDR2 ANQGSEA. Here the CDR3 reads CSVDGFGGGYTF. CDR3 sequence (DNA): TGCAGCGTTGACGGGTTCGGTGGTGGCTACACCTTC.

There are a few counts of this clone. CDR3 DNA: TGTGCCAGCAACCGAGAAGCAACTAATGAAAAACTGTTTTTT. This translates into CASNREATNEKLFF. The chain has TRBV2 and TRBJ1-4; D not certain. CDR3 size: 14 residues. Germline V lookup: CDR1 SNHLY, CDR2 FYNNEI. The germline V and J ends were trimmed by 7 bases and 0 bases, with 9 bases remaining between them.

V and J are TRBV6-1 and TRBJ1-5; maybe TRBD1 (5 bases). The CDR3 runs 14 residues. Between the trimmed V and J ends, which lost 7 bases and 4 bases, there was a span of 14 bases. CDR1 MNHNS and CDR2 SASEGT come from the germline V gene. CDR3 in amino acids: CASIRARGNQPQHF. The CDR3 DNA reads as TGTGCCAGCATCAGGGCCCGGGGGAATCAGCCCCAGCATTTT.

The chain uses TRBV7-7 and TRBJ2-1, with D tentatively TRBD2 (6 bases). Trimming shortened V by 5 bases and J by 0 bases, and 11 bases separated the two germline ends. The CDR3 is 15 residues long. Per the germline V gene, CDR1 is SSHAT and CDR2 is FNYEAQ (reference sequence). CDR3 in DNA: TGTGCCAGCAGCCTGGGGACTTTCTCCTACAATGAGCAGTTCTTC. Translation: CASSLGTFSYNEQFF.

V gene TRBV14 combines with J gene TRBJ1-2; no clear D. The CDR3 is 13 amino acids. Germline-derived CDR1 and CDR2 are SGHDN and FVKESK. With 0 bases removed from V and 7 bases from J, the gap between germline ends came to 9 bases. This CDR3 is CASSQDRPGGYTF. Here the CDR3 DNA reads TGTGCCAGCAGCCAAGATCGCCCAGGTGGCTACACCTTC.

This clone came up a few times. This chain joins TRBV7-9 and TRBJ1-1, with 8 bases fitting TRBD1. V lost 5 bases and J lost 4; bases outside the gene matches: 3. Germline assignment: CDR1 SEHNR and CDR2 FQNEAQ (reference sequence). The CDR3 runs 13 residues. CDR3 amino acids: CASSDQGATEAFF. DNA of the CDR3: TGTGCCAGCAGCGACCAGGGGGCCACTGAAGCTTTCTTT.

A few counts support this clone. The CDR3 here is CASSAAGTGAYEQYF. CDR3 bases: TGTGCCAGCAGCGCTGCCGGGACAGGAGCGTACGAGCAGTACTTC. The rearrangement uses TRBV9 and TRBJ2-7; 8 positions agree with TRBD1. Germline loops: CDR1 SGDLS, CDR2 YYNGEE. This CDR3 contains 15 residues. Unmatched junction bases numbered 9, after V lost 3 bases and J lost 4 bases.

The V call is TRBV4-3, the J call TRBJ2-3, with 13 bases fitting TRBD2. V was pared by 3 bases and J by 9 bases, with 6 bases of the junction left unmatched. The V gene's germline CDR1 is LGHNA and CDR2 YSLEER. CDR3 length: 15 amino acids. Written as DNA, the CDR3 is TGCGCCAGCAGCCAGGAGGGACTAGCGGGACTGACGCAGTATTTT. Translating gives CASSQEGLAGLTQYF.

The chain has TRBV30 and TRBJ2-4, with a tentative D call TRBD1 (6 bases). Germline V gene lookup returns CDR1 GTSNPN and CDR2 SVGIG (reference sequence). The germline V and J ends were trimmed by 0 bases and 7 bases, with 7 bases remaining between them. The CDR3 loop spans 12 amino acids. The chain's CDR3 is CAWSVTGNIQYF. The CDR3 nucleotides are TGTGCCTGGAGTGTAACAGGGAACATTCAGTACTTC.

The V call is TRBV4-1, the J call TRBJ2-7, with TRBD1 as a possible D gene (6 bases). Germline assignment: CDR1 MGHRA and CDR2 YSYEKL. The CDR3 runs to 17 residues. The V end lost 4 bases, the J end lost 0 bases, and 19 bases lay between the germline ends. The CDR3 DNA is TGCGCCAGCAGCCCTACCCTGGGGGACACGAGCTCCTACGAGCAGTACTTC. This gives the protein CASSPTLGDTSSYEQYF.

This clone was observed a few times. The genes are TRBV9 and TRBJ2-7, with TRBD1 matching over 10 bases. Looked up from germline, CDR1 is SGDLS and CDR2 is YYNGEE. V lost 3 bases to trimming and J lost 2 bases; unmatched junction nucleotides: 5. CDR3 size: 15 residues. The CDR3 bases are TGTGCCAGCAGCGGCCGGGACAGGGGAGCCTACGAGCAGTACTTC. Translation: CASSGRDRGAYEQYF.

Here the CDR3 reads CASSRSEGFYEQYF. The DNA of the CDR3 is TGTGCCAGCAGCCGGAGCGAAGGATTCTACGAGCAGTACTTC. The rearrangement links TRBV28 to TRBJ2-7, with D unresolved. The germline gives CDR1 MDHEN, CDR2 SYDVKM. The CDR3 runs 14 residues. Trimming took 6 bases from V and 3 from J, leaving 15 bases between them.